The 25 T cell receptor beta chains in this list originate from one sample, sequenced in a study of identical twins. TCRdb used MiXCR to reprocess the 5' RACE reads, holding one entry per CDR3 protein. The table includes approximately 590,000 distinct CDR3 sequences, 9.6% detected once. This sample also appeared in a second study, on yellow fever vaccine responses in identical twins.

The sequencing sample was made of PBMCs. These receptors were obtained from a woman between 18 and 29 years old in good health.

This clonotype was recorded many times. This chain connects TRBV15 to TRBJ1-3; D unresolved. Germline CDR1 LNHNV, CDR2 YYDKDF (reference sequence). The germline V and J ends were trimmed by 0 bases and 4 bases, with 7 bases remaining between them. The CDR3 runs 14 residues. The CDR3 spells CATSRDSSGNTIYF. CDR3 sequence (DNA): TGTGCCACCAGCAGAGACAGCTCCGGAAACACCATATATTTT.

The rearrangement uses TRBV6-1 and TRBJ1-5; D might be TRBD1 (5 bases). Trimming took 8 bases from V and 2 from J, leaving 13 bases between them. This CDR3 region has 14 residues. CDR1 MNHNS and CDR2 SASEGT come from the germline V gene. CDR3 protein: CASRRGEGNQPQHF. The CDR3 nucleotides are TGTGCCAGCCGAAGGGGAGAGGGCAATCAGCCCCAGCATTTT.

There are many counts of this clonotype. The V and J genes are TRBV21-1 and TRBJ2-1; the table's D call of TRBD2 was not tested on the DNA. TRBV21-1 is a listed pseudogene. This CDR3 has 15 residues. The CDR3 DNA sequence: TGTGCCAGCAGGACGCTAGCGGGGGGTTCTACTGAGCAGTTCTTC. This sequence encodes CASRTLAGGSTEQFF.

The chain links TRBV7-2 to TRBJ2-5; 9 bases are shared with TRBD2. J gave up 5 bases and V 2 bases, and 9 bases lay outside the gene matches. Germline V CDR1 and CDR2: SGHTA, FQGNSA. CDR3 length equals 16 residues. This CDR3 is CASSLIAGGPWETQYF. In DNA form, the CDR3 reads TGTGCCAGCAGCTTAATCGCGGGGGGGCCGTGGGAGACCCAGTACTTC.

This clonotype has more than one count but fewer than ten. CDR3 DNA: TGCAGCGTTCGTGACTCGCCCCACGAGCAGTACTTC. Its protein product is CSVRDSPHEQYF. V usage is TRBV29-1 and J usage is TRBJ2-7; unclear D gene. The CDR3 loop spans 12 amino acids. V lost 5 bases and J 5 bases, leaving 13 bases between the germline ends. Germline V lookup: CDR1 SQVTM, CDR2 ANQGSEA.

This clonotype was detected only a few times. The chain recombines TRBV11-2 with TRBJ2-7; D unresolved. The germline CDR1 and CDR2 sequences are SGHAT and FQNNGV. V shed 2 bases and J shed 2 bases, with 7 bases lying between them. The CDR3 spans 13 residues. For the CDR3, the DNA is TGTGCCAGCAGCTTACCCGAGGCCTACGAGCAGTACTTC. Translated, it gives CASSLPEAYEQYF.

This clonotype was detected a few times. The chain combines TRBV24-1 with TRBJ2-2; perhaps TRBD2 as D (5 bases). This CDR3 has 15 residues. Per the germline V gene, CDR1 is KGHDR and CDR2 is SFDVKD. V gave up 7 bases and J gave up 3 bases, with 14 bases separating them. The CDR3 nucleotides read TGTGCCACCAGGTCTTCCACCGGGGACACCGGGGAGCTGTTTTTT. This translates into CATRSSTGDTGELFF.

This clonotype has at least ten counts. The V gene is TRBV12-5, the J gene TRBJ2-3; D could derive from TRBD1 or TRBD2 (5 bases each). Germline loops: CDR1 LGHNT, CDR2 FRNRAP. The CDR3 is 13 residues long. V dropped 8 bases and J dropped 2 bases, with 11 bases sitting between them. The CDR3 region has the DNA TGTGCTAGTCGGGACCAATACACAGATACGCAGTATTTT. As protein: CASRDQYTDTQYF.

The sample holds many counts of this clonotype. The chain links TRBV7-2 to TRBJ2-2; no firm D call. The V gene lost 6 bases and the J gene lost 0 bases, with 11 bases spanning the gap. CDR3 length equals 15 residues. CDR1 SGHTA and CDR2 FQGNSA come from the germline V gene. CDR3 sequence reads: CASSQFTANTGELFF. The CDR3 DNA is TGTGCCAGCAGTCAGTTTACCGCGAACACCGGGGAGCTGTTTTTT.

The chain combines TRBV10-3 with TRBJ1-3; D is perhaps TRBD1 (5 bases). V was clipped by 0 bases and J by 1 base, with 7 bases between them. Per the germline V gene, CDR1 is ENHRY and CDR2 is SYGVKD. The length of the CDR3 is 15 residues. The CDR3 DNA reads as TGTGCCATCAGTGAGTCGAGGGGTTCTGGAAACACCATATATTTT. Translating it yields CAISESRGSGNTIYF.

Ten or more counts support this clonotype. J is TRBJ2-7 and V is TRBV28, with D possibly being TRBD2 (6 bases). Per the germline V gene, CDR1 is MDHEN and CDR2 is SYDVKM. The CDR3 is 12 amino acids. Trimming stripped 8 bases from V and 5 bases from J, with 13 bases between. The CDR3 is CASLGGRDEQYF. The CDR3 DNA follows: TGTGCCAGCCTTGGGGGGAGAGACGAGCAGTACTTC.

The chain uses TRBV2 and TRBJ2-5, with a possible D match to TRBD1 (5 bases). V lost 3 bases, J lost 5 bases, and 13 bases lay in between. Germline V gives CDR1 SNHLY, CDR2 FYNNEI. This CDR3 has 14 amino acids. CDR3: CASSEQGLEETQYF. CDR3 nucleotide sequence: TGTGCCAGCAGTGAGCAGGGATTGGAGGAGACCCAGTACTTC.

This chain links TRBV7-8 with TRBJ2-7, with TRBD2 matching 11 bases. Trimming took 0 bases from V and 5 from J; bases not matched to a gene: 12. This CDR3 comprises 18 residues. Germline loops: CDR1 SGHVS, CDR2 FQNEAQ. The CDR3 DNA is TGTGCCAGCAGCTTAGCGCAGGGTAGCGGGAGGGCCATCAACGAGCAGTACTTC. Translating gives CASSLAQGSGRAINEQYF.

This clonotype has more than one count but fewer than ten. The rearrangement joins TRBV12-3 or TRBV12-4 to TRBJ2-7, with D possibly matching TRBD2 (7 bases). Trimming removed 2 bases at V and 0 bases at J, with 11 bases between. This CDR3 contains 15 residues. This CDR3 reads CASSLRGGPSYEQYF. The CDR3 bases are TGTGCCAGCAGTTTAAGGGGGGGGCCCTCCTACGAGCAGTACTTC.

The chain has TRBV11-2 and TRBJ2-5; a possible D gene is TRBD1 (6 bases). CDR3 length: 13 amino acids. The ends were cut back, 6 bases at V and 5 bases at J, with 13 bases in the middle. Germline V gene lookup returns CDR1 SGHAT and CDR2 FQNNGV. The CDR3 reads CASSKQGRETQYF. The CDR3 nucleotides read TGTGCCAGCAGTAAACAGGGAAGGGAGACCCAGTACTTC. The full variable domain, its missing parts supplied by reference TRBV11-2 and TRBJ2-5, is EAGVAQSPRYKIIEKRQSVAFWCNPISGHATLYWYQQILGQGPKLLIQFQNNGVVDDSQLPKDRFSAERLKGVDSTLKIQPAKLEDSAVYLCASSKQGRETQYFGPGTRLLVL.

Many counts were recorded for this clonotype. The chain employs TRBV5-1 and TRBJ2-7; D is undetermined. Germline values: CDR1 SGHRS, CDR2 YFSETQ. This CDR3 contains 15 residues. The V gene lost 0 bases and the J gene lost 5 bases, with 15 bases spanning the gap. CDR3 residues: CASSLEGGIVDEQYF. Here the CDR3 DNA reads TGCGCCAGCAGCTTGGAGGGCGGCATTGTGGACGAGCAGTACTTC.

The chain links TRBV30 to TRBJ2-3, with 11 bases fitting TRBD1. The CDR3 is 15 residues long. Germline V gene lookup returns CDR1 GTSNPN and CDR2 SVGIG (reference sequence). With V trimmed by 2 bases and J by 3 bases, 4 bases remained unmatched. CDR3 bases: TGTGCCTGGAGTCCCGGGACAGGGGGGACAGATACGCAGTATTTT. Its translation: CAWSPGTGGTDTQYF.

This clonotype was observed many times. The chain couples TRBV28 to TRBJ2-1, with 7 positions matching TRBD1. Germline V gene sequence: CDR1 MDHEN, CDR2 SYDVKM. Losses at the gene ends were 5 bases for V and 5 bases for J; bases not matched to a gene: 15. This CDR3 is built from 17 residues. CDR3 sequence: CASSGPTGTATDNEQFF. In DNA, the CDR3 is TGTGCCAGCAGTGGCCCCACAGGGACAGCGACCGACAATGAGCAGTTCTTC.

Many counts were recorded for this clonotype. The rearrangement joins TRBV29-1 to TRBJ1-1; no reliable D call. Germline CDR1 SQVTM, CDR2 ANQGSEA. The CDR3 is 13 amino acids. V was shortened by 4 bases and J by 1 base, with 10 bases between the two germline ends. The CDR3 DNA is TGCAGCGTTGGTCTCCACTCGAACACTGAAGCTTTCTTT. This translates into CSVGLHSNTEAFF.

A few counts support this clonotype. The chain has TRBV20-1 and TRBJ2-1, with D tentatively TRBD1 (5 bases). The CDR3 runs to 17 residues. With 0 bases removed from V and 5 bases from J, the gap between germline ends came to 20 bases. Germline V gives CDR1 DFQATT, CDR2 SNEGSKA (reference sequence). Here the CDR3 reads CSARERGRVQVNNEQFF. The CDR3 coding sequence is TGCAGTGCTAGAGAAAGAGGTCGTGTACAGGTTAACAATGAGCAGTTCTTC.

There are a few counts of this clonotype. The chain links TRBV6-1 to TRBJ2-7, with D possibly being TRBD2 (6 bases). The CDR3 totals 14 residues. V was pared by 3 bases and J by 3 bases, with 12 bases between. In germline, CDR1 is MNHNS, CDR2 SASEGT. The DNA for the CDR3 is TGTGCCAGCAGTGACGGAGGGAAGAACTACGAGCAGTACTTC. Its protein product is CASSDGGKNYEQYF.

This clonotype was counted many times. This chain uses TRBV25-1 with TRBJ2-5, with D tentatively TRBD2 (5 bases). Germline CDR1 reads MGHDK; CDR2 reads SYGVNS. This CDR3 contains 16 residues. Trimming pared 2 bases from V and 0 bases from J, leaving 13 bases between. The CDR3 spells CASSEGLALYQETQYF. CDR3 DNA: TGTGCCAGCAGTGAAGGGTTAGCGTTGTACCAAGAGACCCAGTACTTC.

This clonotype was seen more than once but under ten times. This may come from a read error, since a much larger clone is one base off. This rearrangement joins TRBV5-1 to TRBJ2-1, with D unresolved. The CDR3 loop spans 15 amino acids. Germline V CDR1 and CDR2: SGHRS, YFSETQ. Here the CDR3 reads CASSFTPSSNNEQFF. CDR3 sequence (DNA): TGCGCCAGCAGCTTCACCCCGAGCTCCAACAATGAGCAGTTCTTC.

This clonotype showed up just a few times. The V and J genes are TRBV4-3 and TRBJ2-3, with TRBD2 as a possible D gene (5 bases). Germline V gene data show CDR1 as LGHNA and CDR2 as YSLEER. The CDR3 loop spans 15 amino acids. Trimming shortened V by 2 bases and J by 2 bases, and 11 bases separated the two germline ends. In DNA form, the CDR3 reads TGCGCCAGCAGCCAATCGACTATTACCACAGATACGCAGTATTTT. Translation: CASSQSTITTDTQYF.

This clonotype occurred a few times. This chain connects TRBV3-1 to TRBJ2-7; TRBD2 matches 8 bases. With V trimmed by 8 bases and J by 3 bases, 9 bases remained unmatched. Germline values: CDR1 LGHDT, CDR2 YNNKEL (reference sequence). The CDR3 contains 14 residues. The CDR3 reads CASSERGHSYEQYF. The CDR3 DNA sequence: TGTGCCAGCTCTGAGCGGGGGCATAGCTACGAGCAGTACTTC.